Sequencing of this T cell receptor (beta chain) was carried out in a study of regulatory T cells in long-lasting Graves disease. Study conclusions and caveats: Persistent disease showed a preference for TRBV28, TRBJ1-2 and TRBJ2-5.

With 5 bases clipped from V and 4 bases from J, the junction kept 5 bases outside the gene matches. CDR3 length: 14 amino acids. Germline V CDR1 and CDR2: DFQATT, SNEGSKA (reference sequence). Combining iRepertoire HTBI primers with Arm-PCR of CDR3 regions, the authors built TCR beta libraries. A single record per CDR3 protein comes from TCRdb applying MiXCR to the multiplex PCR reads. The table records roughly 250,000 distinct CDR3 sequences, under 20% of them present only once. Time point reported: newly diagnosed GD, antithyroid drugs for less than 3 months. Extracted RNA from PBMCs served as the source of the TCR library. This clonotype was found many times. Its antigen is still unknown. These records were also assigned to another study, of T cells in Graves' hyperthyroidism and ophthalmopathy. That report adds: The definition of stable Graves' hyperthyroidism was no ophthalmopathy progression within 18 months.

This chain links TRBV20-1 with TRBJ1-2, with 12 nucleotides matching TRBD1. The source of this sequence is a woman in her 30s with Graves disease. The sample here was peripheral blood mononuclear cells (PBMCs), taken at new diagnosis, from a patient treated with antithyroid drugs. CDR3 loop: CSAPPGQGAYGYTF. CDR3 coding DNA: TGCAGTGCTCCGCCGGGACAGGGGGCCTATGGCTACACCTTC.